This TCR beta chain is drawn from a study of cytomegalovirus exposure and HLA in healthy donors. PCR used 60 Vbeta primers and 13 Jbeta primers. Profiling relied on immunoSEQ multiplex PCR, and the TCRdb table lists in-frame clones only, not all of them. Counted here are around 110,000 clones, around 70% occurring once; the ten biggest clones make up 0.6% to 1%. General study points: Segments of the TCR beta V type were, in most cases, productive about 90% or about 30% of the time in an earlier analysis.

In its sample, this clone was seen a few times. Its specificity is unknown. Losses at the gene ends were 3 bases for V and 1 base for J; bases not matched to a gene: 8. CDR3 size: 16 residues. The germline gives CDR1 SNHLY, CDR2 FYNNEI. Sequencing was performed on PBMCs. The TCR comes from a boy aged 5-17 years in good health and CMV-seronegative. The gene calls are TRBV2 and TRBJ2-5; 7 bases map to TRBD1. The CDR3 here is CASSETRGHSQETQYF. The CDR3 DNA sequence: TGTGCCAGCAGTGAGACGAGGGGGCATTCCCAAGAGACCCAGTACTTC. The variable domain in full, with the rest retrieved from reference TRBV2 and TRBJ2-5, is EPEVTQTPSHQVTQMGQEVILRCVPISNHLYFYWYRQILGQKVEFLVSFYNNEISEKSEIFDDQFSVERPDGSNFTLKIRSTKLEDSAMYFCASSETRGHSQETQYFGPGTRLLVL.